The sequence of this TCR beta chain was determined in a study of Graves' ophthalmopathy and Graves' hyperthyroidism. The authors amplified TCR beta CDR3 regions from RNA transcripts. The first round was an RT-PCR with HTBI primers, and the second round was a multiplex PCR. Using its own MiXCR run on the multiplex PCR reads, TCRdb lists one record per CDR3 protein. The top ten hold 2.4% of the sample, which has about 370,000 distinct CDR3 sequences, 17% seen once. In regard to this clonotype: Its specificity is not known. This CDR3 fails to terminate in the conserved phenylalanine or tryptophan, so it likely reflects a read error.

Per the germline V gene, CDR1 is MNHNS and CDR2 is SASEGT. This CDR3 region has 14 residues. Findings of the study overall: Ophthalmopathy progression cases were predicted by the model with approximately 66% sensitivity and more than 72% specificity.

Sequences were obtained from peripheral blood. The chain carries TRBV6-1 and TRBJ2-5, with D tentatively TRBD2 (6 bases). The sequence was collected from an adult woman with stable Graves' hyperthyroidism. CDR3 residues: CASRRGGKQESQYY. CDR3 sequence (DNA): TGTGCCAGCAGGCGCGGAGGGAAACAAGAGTCCCAGTACTAC.